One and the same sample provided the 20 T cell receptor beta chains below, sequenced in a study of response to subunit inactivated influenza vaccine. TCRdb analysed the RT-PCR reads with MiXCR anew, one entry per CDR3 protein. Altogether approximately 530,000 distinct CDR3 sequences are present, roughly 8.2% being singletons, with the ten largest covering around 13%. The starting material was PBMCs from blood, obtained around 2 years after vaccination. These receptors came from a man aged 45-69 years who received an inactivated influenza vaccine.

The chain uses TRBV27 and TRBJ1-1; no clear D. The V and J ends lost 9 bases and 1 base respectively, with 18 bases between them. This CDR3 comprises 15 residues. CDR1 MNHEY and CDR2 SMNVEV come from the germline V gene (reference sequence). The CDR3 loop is CASTSSVLGNTEAFF. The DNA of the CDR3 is TGTGCCAGTACCTCCTCGGTGTTGGGGAACACTGAAGCTTTCTTT.

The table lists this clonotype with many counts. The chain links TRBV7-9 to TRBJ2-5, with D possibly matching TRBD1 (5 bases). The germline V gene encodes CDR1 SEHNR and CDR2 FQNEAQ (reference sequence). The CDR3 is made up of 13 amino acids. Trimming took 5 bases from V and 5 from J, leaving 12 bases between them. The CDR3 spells CASSLTGYETQYF. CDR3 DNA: TGTGCCAGCAGCCTAACAGGCTACGAGACCCAGTACTTC.

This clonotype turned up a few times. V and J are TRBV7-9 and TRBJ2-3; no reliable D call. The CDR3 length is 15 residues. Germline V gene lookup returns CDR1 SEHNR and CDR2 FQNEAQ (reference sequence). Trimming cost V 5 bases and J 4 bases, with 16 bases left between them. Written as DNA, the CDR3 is TGTGCCAGCAGCCGACGTTCCGGAAGTCCAGATACGCAGTATTTT. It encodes CASSRRSGSPDTQYF.

The CDR3 DNA is TGTGCCAGCAGTTTTCCCGGGGGCGGGAGTGGGAATGAGCAGTTCTTC. Translating gives CASSFPGGGSGNEQFF. The V and J genes are TRBV28 and TRBJ2-1, with D possibly matching TRBD2 (7 bases). The germline CDR1 and CDR2 sequences are MDHEN and SYDVKM. CDR3 length: 16 residues. V dropped 3 bases and J dropped 7 bases, with 19 bases sitting between them.

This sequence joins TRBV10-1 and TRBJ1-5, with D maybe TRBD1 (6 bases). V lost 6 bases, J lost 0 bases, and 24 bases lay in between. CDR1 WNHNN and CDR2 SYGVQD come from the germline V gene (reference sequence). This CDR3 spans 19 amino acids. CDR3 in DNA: TGCGCCAGCAGACGAGGCCATGAATCTACAGGGTATAGCAATCAGCCCCAGCATTTT. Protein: CASRRGHESTGYSNQPQHF.

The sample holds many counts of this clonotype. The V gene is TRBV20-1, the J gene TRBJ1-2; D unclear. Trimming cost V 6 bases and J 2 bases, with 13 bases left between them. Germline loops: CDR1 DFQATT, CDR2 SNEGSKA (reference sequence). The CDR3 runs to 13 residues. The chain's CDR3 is CSAALGSNYGYTF. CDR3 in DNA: TGCAGTGCGGCTCTGGGCAGCAACTATGGCTACACCTTC.

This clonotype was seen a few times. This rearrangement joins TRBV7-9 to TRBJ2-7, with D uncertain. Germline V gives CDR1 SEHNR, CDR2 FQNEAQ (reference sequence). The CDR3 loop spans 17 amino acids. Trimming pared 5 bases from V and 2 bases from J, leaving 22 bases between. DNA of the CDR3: TGTGCCAGCAGCCCCGTCCCCGTCGGGCCCTCCACCTACGAGCAGTACTTC. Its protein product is CASSPVPVGPSTYEQYF. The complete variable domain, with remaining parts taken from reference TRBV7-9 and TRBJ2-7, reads DTGVSQNPRHKITKRGQNVTFRCDPISEHNRLYWYRQTLGQGPEFLTYFQNEAQLEKSRLLSDRFSAERPKGSFSTLEIQRTEQGDSAMYLCASSPVPVGPSTYEQYFGPGTRLTVT.

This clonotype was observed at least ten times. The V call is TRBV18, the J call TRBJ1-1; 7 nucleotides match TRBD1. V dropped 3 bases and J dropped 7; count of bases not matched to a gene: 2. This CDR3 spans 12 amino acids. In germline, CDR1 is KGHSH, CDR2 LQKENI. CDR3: CASSPGQFEAFF. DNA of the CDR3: TGTGCCAGCTCACCGGGACAGTTTGAAGCTTTCTTT.

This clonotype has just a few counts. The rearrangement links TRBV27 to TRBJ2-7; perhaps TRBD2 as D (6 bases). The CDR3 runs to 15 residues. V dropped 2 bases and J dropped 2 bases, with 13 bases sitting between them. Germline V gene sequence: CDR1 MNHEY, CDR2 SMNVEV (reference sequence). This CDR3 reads CASSLIGGTTYEQYF. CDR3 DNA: TGTGCCAGCAGTTTAATCGGCGGGACCACCTACGAGCAGTACTTC.

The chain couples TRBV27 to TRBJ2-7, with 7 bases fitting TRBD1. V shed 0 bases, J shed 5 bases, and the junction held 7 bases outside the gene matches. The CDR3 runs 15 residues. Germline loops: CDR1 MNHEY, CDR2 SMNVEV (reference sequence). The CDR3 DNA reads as TGTGCCAGCAGTTTATCTACGACAGGGTACCACGAGCAGTACTTC. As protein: CASSLSTTGYHEQYF.

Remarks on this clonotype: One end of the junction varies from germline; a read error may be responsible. The CDR3 region is CATSKVSLSNQQTQYF. For the CDR3, the DNA is TGTGCCACCAGTAAAGTCTCACTTTCGAACCAACAGACCCAGTACTTC. This chain connects TRBV24-1 to TRBJ2-5; D gene uncertain. Germline CDR1 KGHDR, CDR2 SFDVKD. The CDR3 runs to 16 residues.

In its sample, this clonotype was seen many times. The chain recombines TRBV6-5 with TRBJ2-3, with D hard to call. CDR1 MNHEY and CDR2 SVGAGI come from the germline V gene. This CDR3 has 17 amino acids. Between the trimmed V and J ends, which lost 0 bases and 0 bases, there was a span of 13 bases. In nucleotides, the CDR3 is TGTGCCAGCAGTTACTCCCTCCACCCTACTAGCACAGATACGCAGTATTTT. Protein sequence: CASSYSLHPTSTDTQYF.

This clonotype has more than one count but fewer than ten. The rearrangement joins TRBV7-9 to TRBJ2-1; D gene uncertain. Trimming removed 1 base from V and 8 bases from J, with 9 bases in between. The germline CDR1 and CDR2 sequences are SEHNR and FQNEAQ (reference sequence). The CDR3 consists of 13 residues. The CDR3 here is CASSLVVGDEQFF. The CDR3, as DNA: TGTGCCAGCAGCTTAGTTGTGGGCGATGAGCAGTTCTTC. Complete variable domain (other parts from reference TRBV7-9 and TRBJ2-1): DTGVSQNPRHKITKRGQNVTFRCDPISEHNRLYWYRQTLGQGPEFLTYFQNEAQLEKSRLLSDRFSAERPKGSFSTLEIQRTEQGDSAMYLCASSLVVGDEQFFGPGTRLTVL.

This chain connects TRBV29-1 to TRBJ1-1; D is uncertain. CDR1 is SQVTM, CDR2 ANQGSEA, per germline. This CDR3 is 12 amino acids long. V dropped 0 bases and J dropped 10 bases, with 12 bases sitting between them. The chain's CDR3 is CSVEDSALVAFF. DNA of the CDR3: TGCAGCGTTGAAGACTCCGCATTGGTAGCTTTCTTT.

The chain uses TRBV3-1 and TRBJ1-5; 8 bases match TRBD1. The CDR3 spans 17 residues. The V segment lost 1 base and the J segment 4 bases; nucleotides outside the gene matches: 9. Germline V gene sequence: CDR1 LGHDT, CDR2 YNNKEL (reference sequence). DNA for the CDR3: TGTGCCAGCAGCCAAGCAACAGGGGGTTCGGGGAATCAGCCCCAGCATTTT. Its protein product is CASSQATGGSGNQPQHF.

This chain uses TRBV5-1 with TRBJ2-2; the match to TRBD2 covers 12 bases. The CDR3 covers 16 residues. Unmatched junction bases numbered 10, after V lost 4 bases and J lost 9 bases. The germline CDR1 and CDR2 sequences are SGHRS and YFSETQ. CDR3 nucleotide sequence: TGCGCCAGCAGCCCCCGGACTAGCGGGGAAAATCGGGAGCTGTTTTTT. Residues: CASSPRTSGENRELFF.

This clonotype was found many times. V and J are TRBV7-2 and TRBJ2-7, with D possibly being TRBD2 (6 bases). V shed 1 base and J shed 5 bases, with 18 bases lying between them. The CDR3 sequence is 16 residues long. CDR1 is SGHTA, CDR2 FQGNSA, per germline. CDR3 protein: CASSLDGLGGVNEQYF. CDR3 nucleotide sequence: TGTGCCAGCAGCTTAGACGGATTGGGGGGTGTGAACGAGCAGTACTTC.

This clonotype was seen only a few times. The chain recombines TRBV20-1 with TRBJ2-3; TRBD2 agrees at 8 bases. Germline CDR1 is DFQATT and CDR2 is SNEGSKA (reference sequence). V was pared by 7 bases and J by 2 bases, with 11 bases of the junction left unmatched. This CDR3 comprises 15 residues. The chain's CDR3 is CSVERLAGFTDTQYF. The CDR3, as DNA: TGCAGTGTGGAGCGATTAGCGGGATTCACAGATACGCAGTATTTT.

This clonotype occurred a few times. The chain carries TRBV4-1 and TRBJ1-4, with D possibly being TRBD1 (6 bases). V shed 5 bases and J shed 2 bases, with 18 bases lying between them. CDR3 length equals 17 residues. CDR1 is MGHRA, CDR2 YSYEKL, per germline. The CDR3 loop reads CASSARGEMWTNEKLFF. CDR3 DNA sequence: TGCGCCAGCAGCGCAAGGGGGGAGATGTGGACTAATGAAAAACTGTTTTTT.

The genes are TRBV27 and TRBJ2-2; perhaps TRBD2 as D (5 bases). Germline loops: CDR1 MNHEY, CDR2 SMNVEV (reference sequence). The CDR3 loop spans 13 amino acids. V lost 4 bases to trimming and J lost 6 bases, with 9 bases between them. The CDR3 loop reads CASSSWRSGELFF. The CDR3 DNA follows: TGTGCCAGCAGTTCATGGAGGTCCGGGGAGCTGTTTTTT.